This entry concerns a single T cell receptor (beta chain). CDR1 and CDR2 from the germline V gene are SGHNT and YYREEE (reference sequence). CDR3 length equals 12 residues. The V gene lost 5 bases and the J gene lost 7 bases, with 12 bases spanning the gap. From blood, roughly 250-500 ng of genomic DNA served as TRB template. These data originate in a study of T and B cells in COVID-19 patients. BIOMED2 TRB-A/B primer pools were used in multiplex TRB PCR. TCRdb reanalysed the multiplex PCR reads using MiXCR and keeps one entry per CDR3 protein. The sample lists about 10,000 distinct CDR3 sequences, roughly 33% occurring once.

Sequencing was done on a sample of blood. The V call is TRBV5-4, the J call TRBJ2-5; possible D gene TRBD2, 6 bases. The sequence came from a human donor with active COVID-19. CDR3 protein: CASRRMGGTQYF. The CDR3 nucleotides are TGTGCCAGCAGACGAATGGGGGGGACCCAGTACTTC.